The 12 T cell receptor beta chains below were found in one sample sequenced in a study of shared clonotypes between healthy human individuals. Some clones are missing from TCRdb's copy, which holds only in-frame ones; the method was immunoSEQ multiplex PCR. The repertoire includes around 610,000 clones, around 96% of them detected once, and roughly 0.12% sits in the top ten. Selected positively for CCR7 and CD45RO-negative, naive CD8 cells excluded terminally differentiated effector memory CD45RA+ cells. Sequencing was carried out using naive CD8+ T cells sorted from blood. The source of these receptors is a woman in her twenties or thirties in good health.

J is TRBJ2-7 and V is TRBV5-3, with D uncertain. TRBV5-3 is annotated as an ORF whose role is uncertain. V shed 0 bases and J shed 1 base, with 2 bases lying between them. CDR3 length: 12 residues. The CDR3 region has the DNA TGTGCCAGAAGCTTGGGGTCCTACGAGCAGTACTTC. Amino acid sequence: CARSLGSYEQYF.

The V call is TRBV7-6, the J call TRBJ2-5, with 8 bases identical to TRBD1. After removal of 7 bases from V and 3 bases from J, the junction contained 7 bases not matched to a gene. CDR3 length: 14 amino acids. CDR1 and CDR2 from the germline V gene are SGHVS and FNYEAQ. The CDR3 here is CASIPPTGEETQYF. CDR3 DNA sequence: TGTGCCAGCATCCCCCCGACAGGGGAAGAGACCCAGTACTTC.

The CDR3 here is CASSSVLAEGTDTQYF. DNA for the CDR3: TGTGCCAGCAGTTCAGTACTGGCGGAGGGCACAGATACGCAGTATTTT. The genes are TRBV27 and TRBJ2-3, with D perhaps TRBD2 (5 bases). V was clipped by 4 bases and J by 1 base, with 15 bases between them. Looked up from germline, CDR1 is MNHEY and CDR2 is SMNVEV (reference sequence). This CDR3 comprises 16 residues.

A few counts support this clone. The V gene is TRBV9, the J gene TRBJ2-3; TRBD2 matches 10 bases. V lost 2 bases to trimming and J lost 1 base; unmatched junction nucleotides: 1. In germline, CDR1 is SGDLS, CDR2 YYNGEE. This CDR3 has 15 amino acids. The DNA for the CDR3 is TGTGCCAGCAGCGTCGGGACTAGCGGCACAGATACGCAGTATTTT. Amino acids: CASSVGTSGTDTQYF.

V is TRBV6-5 and J is TRBJ2-1, with a tentative D call TRBD2 (6 bases). CDR3 length: 15 amino acids. Germline CDR1 reads MNHEY; CDR2 reads SVGAGI. Trimming removed 5 bases at V and 6 bases at J, with 17 bases between. The CDR3: CASSVFSGTGNEQFF. The CDR3 nucleotides read TGTGCCAGCAGTGTTTTTAGCGGAACCGGCAATGAGCAGTTCTTC.

The chain recombines TRBV28 with TRBJ2-7; no firm D call. This CDR3 contains 13 residues. Per germline, CDR1 MDHEN and CDR2 SYDVKM. Trimming removed 5 bases from V and 3 bases from J, with 11 bases in between. The CDR3 loop reads CASSLTGNYEQYF. The DNA of the CDR3 is TGTGCCAGCAGTCTCACTGGAAACTACGAGCAGTACTTC.

The chain carries TRBV5-1 and TRBJ1-5; possibly TRBD1 for D (5 bases). The V gene's germline CDR1 is SGHRS and CDR2 YFSETQ. This CDR3 has 13 amino acids. V lost 0 bases and J 6 bases, leaving 7 bases between the germline ends. In DNA form, the CDR3 reads TGCGCCAGCAGCTTGGTCGGGGCTCAGCCCCAGCATTTT. Its translation is CASSLVGAQPQHF.

This chain connects TRBV10-1 to TRBJ2-1, with 9 positions matching TRBD2. Per the germline V gene, CDR1 is WNHNN and CDR2 is SYGVQD (reference sequence). The CDR3 totals 17 residues. V was pared by 0 bases and J by 2 bases, with 5 bases of the junction left unmatched. DNA for the CDR3: TGCGCCAGCAGTGAGTCGGAGGCTAGCGGGACCTACAATGAGCAGTTCTTC. This encodes CASSESEASGTYNEQFF.

J is TRBJ2-7 and V is TRBV29-1; tentatively, D is TRBD1 or TRBD2 (5 bases each). Deletions cut 7 bases from V and 2 bases from J, with 18 bases between. The CDR3 is 14 amino acids. Germline-derived CDR1 and CDR2 are SQVTM and ANQGSEA. The CDR3: CSARAGLGPYEQYF. In nucleotides, the CDR3 is TGCAGCGCACGCGCCGGACTGGGACCCTACGAGCAGTACTTC.

The V call is TRBV29-1, the J call TRBJ2-1, with D maybe TRBD1 (7 bases). Germline-derived CDR1 and CDR2 are SQVTM and ANQGSEA. Trimming removed 8 bases at V and 9 bases at J, with 17 bases between. This CDR3 region has 12 residues. The CDR3 DNA reads TGCAGCCCGGGACAGTACGGGGGTGAGCAGTTCTTC. It specifies CSPGQYGGEQFF.

V gene TRBV14 combines with J gene TRBJ1-2, with D perhaps TRBD1 (6 bases). The CDR3 extends over 16 amino acids. V was shortened by 4 bases and J by 3 bases, with 18 bases between the two germline ends. Per germline, CDR1 SGHDN and CDR2 FVKESK. CDR3: CASSPRRGIQHYGYTF. CDR3 coding DNA: TGTGCCAGCAGCCCCCGAAGGGGGATTCAACACTATGGCTACACCTTC.

The rearrangement joins TRBV19 to TRBJ1-5; TRBD1 might be the D (6 bases). This CDR3 is built from 15 residues. CDR1 is LNHDA and CDR2 is SQIVND in the germline V gene (reference sequence). Trimming left V 3 bases short and J 6 bases short, with 15 bases between. The CDR3 loop reads CASSILMQGIQPQHF. The CDR3 DNA reads as TGTGCCAGTAGTATTTTGATGCAGGGGATTCAGCCCCAGCATTTT. The full variable domain, its missing parts supplied by reference TRBV19 and TRBJ1-5, is DGGITQSPKYLFRKEGQNVTLSCEQNLNHDAMYWYRQDPGQGLRLIYYSQIVNDFQKGDIAEGYSVSREKKESFPLTVTSAQKNPTAFYLCASSILMQGIQPQHFGDGTRLSIL.